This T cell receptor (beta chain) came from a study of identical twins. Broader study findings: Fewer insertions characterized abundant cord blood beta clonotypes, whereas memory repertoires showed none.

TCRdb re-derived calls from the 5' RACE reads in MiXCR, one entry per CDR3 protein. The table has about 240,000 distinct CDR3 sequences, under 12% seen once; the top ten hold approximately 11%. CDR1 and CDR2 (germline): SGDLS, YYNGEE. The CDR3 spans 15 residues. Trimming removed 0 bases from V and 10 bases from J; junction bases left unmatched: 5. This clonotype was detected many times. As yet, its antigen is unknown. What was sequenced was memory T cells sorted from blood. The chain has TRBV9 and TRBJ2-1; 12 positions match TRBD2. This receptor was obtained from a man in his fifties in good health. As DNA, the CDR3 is TGTGCCAGCAGCGTAGTCCCTAGCGGGGGGGACGAGCAGTTCTTC. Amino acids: CASSVVPSGGDEQFF. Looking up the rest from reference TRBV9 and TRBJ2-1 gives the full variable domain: DSGVTQTPKHLITATGQRVTLRCSPRSGDLSVYWYQQSLDQGLQFLIQYYNGEERAKGNILERFSAQQFPDLHSELNLSSLELGDSALYFCASSVVPSGGDEQFFGPGTRLTVL.